The T cell receptor beta chain described here comes from a study of long-term antiretroviral therapy in people with HIV. Version v3.0 of the immunoSEQ assay ran at survey level. Sequenced by immunoSEQ multiplex PCR; TCRdb stores in-frame clones only, minus some. Here the sample spans 31,000 or so clones, approximately 90% being singletons. About this clone itself: The target antigen is unknown.

V dropped 0 bases and J dropped 5 bases, with 9 bases sitting between them. The germline V gene encodes CDR1 SGHRS and CDR2 YFSETQ. The CDR3 is made up of 14 amino acids. Study-wide results and limits: Post-ART samples showed increased diversity that remained below transplant donor control levels.

The chain recombines TRBV5-1 with TRBJ2-1; D is unresolved. The sequence derives from a man aged 50 to 59 with HIV. Specimen: unsorted PBMCs, collected approximately 5 years before starting antiretroviral therapy. CDR3 in amino acids: CASSLGGQHNEQFF. In DNA, the CDR3 is TGCGCCAGCAGCTTGGGCGGCCAACACAATGAGCAGTTCTTC.